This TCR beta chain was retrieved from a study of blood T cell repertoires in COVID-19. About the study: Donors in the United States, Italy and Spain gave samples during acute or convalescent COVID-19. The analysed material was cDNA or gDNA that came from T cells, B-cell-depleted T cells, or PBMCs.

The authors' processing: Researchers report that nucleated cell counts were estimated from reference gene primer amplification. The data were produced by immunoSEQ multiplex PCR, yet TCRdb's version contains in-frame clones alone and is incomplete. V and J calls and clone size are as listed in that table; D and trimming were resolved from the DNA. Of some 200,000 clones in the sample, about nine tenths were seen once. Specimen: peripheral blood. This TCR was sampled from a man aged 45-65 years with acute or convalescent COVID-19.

The CDR3 spells CAWEHGVPNTEAFF. The CDR3 DNA reads TGTGCCTGGGAACACGGGGTGCCAAACACTGAAGCTTTCTTT. V usage is TRBV30 and J usage is TRBJ1-1; the D is unclear. Germline assignment: CDR1 GTSNPN and CDR2 SVGIG (reference sequence). V was clipped by 5 bases and J by 2 bases, with 15 bases between them. This CDR3 has 14 amino acids.